A selection of T cell receptor beta chains follows, all from one sample in a study of shared clonotypes between healthy human individuals. The repertoire was sequenced with immunoSEQ multiplex PCR; TCRdb's copy has only in-frame clones and lacks some. The sample has about 1,900,000 clones, about 94% seen once. The source material was naive CD8+ T cells sorted from blood. Receptor source: a man aged 18 to 30 in good health. Each CDR3 is given without its conserved first and last residue. The D gene is left open where the match is weak.

V,D,J,CDR3
TRBV27,TRBD1,TRBJ2-7,ASSPGQGLEQY
TRBV13,NA,TRBJ1-6,ASSLADSPLH
TRBV5-1,NA,TRBJ2-7,ASSLGAADSYEQY
TRBV6-6,TRBD2,TRBJ2-3,ASSYSRLAGEVAQY
TRBV11-3,NA,TRBJ2-2,ASSLPAGELF
TRBV4-1,NA,TRBJ2-7,ASSQEPYRALSYEQY
TRBV4-1,NA,TRBJ2-7,ASSQVPDGYEQY
TRBV7-6,TRBD2,TRBJ2-3,ASSEIPGLAGLTDTQY
TRBV5-5,NA,TRBJ2-7,ASSPEGRAYEQY
TRBV5-8,NA,TRBJ2-7,ASSLRGLSYEQY
TRBV7-9,NA,TRBJ2-3,ASSPSREDTQY
TRBV11-2,TRBD1,TRBJ2-2,ASSTPSGTGYRSGELF
TRBV18,NA,TRBJ2-7,ASSLLQRGVEGNYEQY
TRBV6-5,TRBD2,TRBJ2-3,ASSHLGREGDTQY
TRBV7-8,TRBD1,TRBJ2-7,ASRQTQGPSYEQY
TRBV29-1,TRBD1,TRBJ2-3,SARGQGAADTQY
TRBV9,TRBD1,TRBJ1-3,ASSEGGQGYTIY
TRBV28,NA,TRBJ2-7,ASSTRDGPYEQY
TRBV4-1,NA,TRBJ2-7,ASSPRTDYEQY
TRBV27,NA,TRBJ1-2,ASSSGGYGYT
TRBV29-1,NA,TRBJ2-3,SVEDGVTDTQY
TRBV20-1,NA,TRBJ1-2,RYGRGAGYT
TRBV9,NA,TRBJ2-3,ASSDKISGFSTDTQY